A single sample gave rise to the 24 T cell receptor beta chains below, sequenced in a study of T cells in Graves' hyperthyroidism and ophthalmopathy (dated by TCRdb to between 2019 and 2020). Libraries were prepared through multiplex PCR. Sequenced using an Illumina HiSeq 2000. TCR beta CDR3 regions were amplified from RNA transcripts. For the first round of RT-PCR on the TCR CDR3, the HTBI primer set was used together with the Qiagen OneStep RT-PCR kit. TCRdb ran its own pipeline on the public reads, namely fastp trimming at Q25 and MiXCR clone calling, and kept in-frame beta chains. CDR3 protein sequences are deduplicated, and each keeps its most common genes and DNA. Recorded for this sample are about 640,000 distinct CDR3 sequences; 45% of them occurred a single time. 6.5% to 9% of the sample goes to the ten largest clones. Specimen: peripheral blood or thyroid tissue (not recorded which). The receptors here all came from an adult man with Graves' disease, either hyperthyroidism or ophthalmopathy (not recorded which).

J is TRBJ1-1 and V is TRBV29-1; 9 bases are shared with TRBD1. CDR1 and CDR2 from the germline V gene are SQVTM and ANQGSEA. The CDR3 runs 15 residues. V gave up 7 bases and J gave up 2 bases; unmatched junction bases: 11. The CDR3 DNA follows: TGCAGCGCCTCGAAAGAACAGGGGGCCAACACTGAAGCTTTCTTT. Its translation: CSASKEQGANTEAFF.

The chain has TRBV24-1 and TRBJ2-5; the match to TRBD2 covers 8 bases. This CDR3 comprises 13 residues. Trimming took 5 bases from V and 5 from J; bases not matched to a gene: 3. From germline, CDR1 is KGHDR and CDR2 SFDVKD. The CDR3, as DNA: TGTGCCACCAGTGGCGGGGGGAGTGAGACCCAGTACTTC. Its translation is CATSGGGSETQYF.

CDR3 in DNA: TGTGCCACCAGCAGATTGGGGAGATTTCTCGGGGCAGGGGGAAACTATGGCTACACCTTC. This gives the protein CATSRLGRFLGAGGNYGYTF. The chain recombines TRBV15 with TRBJ1-2, with 7 bases fitting TRBD1. V lost 2 bases, J lost 2 bases, and 20 bases stayed unmatched. Germline-derived CDR1 and CDR2 are LNHNV and YYDKDF (reference sequence). This CDR3 comprises 20 residues.

The chain couples TRBV29-1 to TRBJ2-7, with 7 bases identical to TRBD1. Germline lookup yields CDR1 SQVTM and CDR2 ANQGSEA. There are 12 residues in the CDR3. V trimming: 6 bases; J trimming: 1 base; junction bases outside the gene matches: 3. For the CDR3, the DNA is TGCAGCGTCGTGGGACAGTCCTACGAGCAGTACTTC. Protein: CSVVGQSYEQYF.

The J gene is TRBJ2-5, the V gene TRBV7-2; TRBD2 aligns across 16 bases. Near its end, the DNA agrees better with TRBJ2-7, so the J call may be wrong. The CDR3 length is 16 residues. The V gene's germline CDR1 is SGHTA and CDR2 FQGNSA. The CDR3 loop is CASSPGLAGGLYEQYF. The CDR3 nucleotides read TGTGCCAGCAGCCCGGGACTAGCGGGAGGGCTGTACGAGCAGTACTTC.

The table lists this clonotype with a few counts. J is TRBJ2-7 and V is TRBV6-5, with D unresolved. The CDR3 is made up of 14 amino acids. Germline CDR1 is MNHEY and CDR2 is SVGAGI. Trimming took 6 bases from V and 0 from J, leaving 12 bases between them. The CDR3 is CASSPSTNSYEQYF. The CDR3, as DNA: TGTGCCAGCAGCCCGTCGACAAACTCCTACGAGCAGTACTTC.

J is TRBJ1-1 and V is TRBV2, with TRBD1 matching 7 bases. Per the germline V gene, CDR1 is SNHLY and CDR2 is FYNNEI. This CDR3 spans 15 amino acids. Germline trimming cut 4 bases from V and 0 bases from J; bases unmatched to any gene: 5. CDR3 in amino acids: CASSGADRVNTEAFF. CDR3 DNA: TGTGCCAGCAGTGGGGCAGACAGGGTGAACACTGAAGCTTTCTTT.

In this sample, this clonotype turned up many times. The chain combines TRBV5-1 with TRBJ1-5; D gene ambiguous. The CDR3 contains 13 residues. CDR1 and CDR2 from the germline V gene are SGHRS and YFSETQ. V gave up 0 bases and J gave up 6 bases, with 7 bases separating them. The CDR3 DNA reads TGCGCCAGCAGCTTGGGGGAAGGTCAGCCCCAGCATTTT. It specifies CASSLGEGQPQHF.

As regards this clonotype: A clone one base away is much larger, so this may be a read error. V usage is TRBV2 and J usage is TRBJ2-5, with 7 bases identical to TRBD2. V lost 6 bases, J lost 3 bases, and 7 bases stayed unmatched. Germline values: CDR1 SNHLY, CDR2 FYNNEI. This CDR3 is 14 amino acids long. The CDR3 is CASSGLGGKETQYF. The DNA for the CDR3 is TGTGCCAGCAGCGGACTGGGGGGGAAAGAGACCCAGTACTTC.

The J gene is TRBJ2-5, the V gene TRBV29-1; either TRBD1 or TRBD2 may fit D (5 bases each). The CDR3 has 14 residues. The germline CDR1 and CDR2 sequences are SQVTM and ANQGSEA. V gave up 3 bases and J gave up 1 base, with 12 bases separating them. CDR3 protein: CSVDPEGRQETQYF. The CDR3 DNA is TGCAGCGTTGATCCCGAGGGGCGCCAAGAGACCCAGTACTTC.

This chain connects TRBV7-2 to TRBJ1-2; 8 nucleotides match TRBD1. The CDR3 length is 13 residues. With 5 bases clipped from V and 14 bases from J, the junction kept 13 bases outside the gene matches. Germline loops: CDR1 SGHTA, CDR2 FQGNSA. The CDR3 bases are TGTGCCAGCAGCCCCCTGACAGGGGACCCGACGACCTTC. This codes for CASSPLTGDPTTF. Full variable domain (remainder filled in from reference TRBV7-2 and TRBJ1-2): GAGVSQSPSNKVTEKGKDVELRCDPISGHTALYWYRQSLGQGLEFLIYFQGNSAPDKSGLPSDRFSAERTGGSVSTLTIQRTQQEDSAVYLCASSPLTGDPTTFGSGTRLTVV.

The chain couples TRBV15 to TRBJ2-5; no definite D call. The germline V and J ends were trimmed by 6 bases and 2 bases, with 7 bases remaining between them. This CDR3 comprises 12 residues. Germline values: CDR1 LNHNV, CDR2 YYDKDF (reference sequence). This CDR3 reads CATSRGQETQYF. CDR3 bases: TGTGCCACCAGTCGTGGTCAAGAGACCCAGTACTTC.

V is TRBV12-3 or TRBV12-4 and J is TRBJ1-2; D unresolved. The CDR3 covers 13 residues. V shed 4 bases and J shed 6 bases, with 12 bases lying between them. In DNA form, the CDR3 reads TGTGCCAGCAGTTATGGCGGGTTGAATGGCTACACCTTC. Its protein is CASSYGGLNGYTF.

This clonotype was detected many times. The chain uses TRBV7-9 and TRBJ2-5; no clear D gene. Trimming cost V 0 bases and J 0 bases, with 11 bases left between them. This CDR3 comprises 16 residues. The germline gives CDR1 SEHNR, CDR2 FQNEAQ (reference sequence). CDR3 loop: CASSLARSSYQETQYF. CDR3 nucleotides: TGTGCCAGCAGCTTAGCGCGATCATCGTACCAAGAGACCCAGTACTTC.

About this clonotype: A clone one base away is much larger, so this may be a read error. The chain has TRBV10-3 and TRBJ1-4; D gene uncertain. CDR1 ENHRY and CDR2 SYGVKD come from the germline V gene. The CDR3 has 14 amino acids. The CDR3 reads CAVSPAATNEKLFF. CDR3 nucleotides: TGTGCCGTCAGCCCCGCAGCAACTAATGAAAAACTGTTTTTT.

This chain connects TRBV2 to TRBJ2-2; tentative D call: TRBD1 (5 bases). The CDR3 is 14 residues long. Germline CDR1 reads SNHLY; CDR2 reads FYNNEI. V was pared by 2 bases and J by 4 bases, with 8 bases between. The CDR3, as DNA: TGTGCCAGCAGTGAAAGGGGCAGCACCGGGGAGCTGTTTTTT. Protein sequence: CASSERGSTGELFF. Variable domain in full (rest from reference TRBV2 and TRBJ2-2): EPEVTQTPSHQVTQMGQEVILRCVPISNHLYFYWYRQILGQKVEFLVSFYNNEISEKSEIFDDQFSVERPDGSNFTLKIRSTKLEDSAMYFCASSERGSTGELFFGEGSRLTVL.

This clonotype was seen many times. This chain uses TRBV14 with TRBJ1-1; the D is unclear. This CDR3 is built from 12 residues. Trimming took 1 base from V and 9 from J, leaving 9 bases between them. CDR1 SGHDN and CDR2 FVKESK come from the germline V gene. The CDR3, as DNA: TGTGCCAGCAGCCAAGTTGAGCTACAAGCTTTCTTT. It translates to CASSQVELQAFF.

The genes are TRBV10-2 and TRBJ1-1; a weak D match, TRBD1 (5 bases). Germline V CDR1 and CDR2: WSHSY, SAAADI. Between the trimmed V and J ends, which lost 6 bases and 1 base, there was a span of 12 bases. The CDR3 totals 14 residues. The CDR3 region has the DNA TGCGCCAGCAGGTTACGGCAGGGGAACACTGAAGCTTTCTTT. Translation gives CASRLRQGNTEAFF.

In this sample, this clonotype turned up a few times. A junction end diverges from the germline sequence, so it may reflect a read error. The chain uses TRBV29-1 and TRBJ1-1; 9 bases are shared with TRBD1. Germline-derived CDR1 and CDR2 are SQVTM and ANQGSEA. CDR3 size: 14 residues. CDR3 amino acids: CSAETTGGTTEAFF. For the CDR3, the DNA is TGCAGCGCTGAAACGACAGGGGGAACCACTGAAGCTTTCTTT.

This clonotype showed up just once. V gene TRBV5-1 combines with J gene TRBJ1-2; 7 nucleotides align to TRBD1. There are 14 residues in the CDR3. The V gene end was trimmed by 5 bases and the J gene end by 3 bases; junction bases not matched to a gene: 7. Per germline, CDR1 SGHRS and CDR2 YFSETQ. The CDR3 sequence: CASRPTGLDYGYTF. The CDR3 bases are TGCGCCAGCAGACCGACAGGGCTCGACTATGGCTACACCTTC.

Many counts were recorded for this clonotype. The chain has TRBV9 and TRBJ1-1; D uncertain. Germline V gives CDR1 SGDLS, CDR2 YYNGEE. Trimming removed 4 bases from V and 0 bases from J, with 4 bases in between. The CDR3 is 12 amino acids. Here the CDR3 reads CASSHLNTEAFF. CDR3 coding DNA: TGTGCCAGCAGCCATCTGAACACTGAAGCTTTCTTT.

The table lists this clonotype with a few counts. The rearrangement links TRBV14 to TRBJ1-4, with D possibly matching TRBD1 (6 bases). Trimming took off 3 bases at V and 0 bases at J, with 14 bases between the two ends. The CDR3 loop spans 17 amino acids. Germline V lookup: CDR1 SGHDN, CDR2 FVKESK. CDR3 nucleotides: TGTGCCAGCAGCCACAGGGGAGGAACTCCAACTAATGAAAAACTGTTTTTT. Its protein is CASSHRGGTPTNEKLFF.

This clonotype has a handful of counts. The CDR3 coding sequence is TGTGCCAGCAGCTTAGAGAAAGGGGGATGGCCTGAAGCTTTCTTT. Protein: CASSLEKGGWPEAFF. The chain links TRBV11-2 to TRBJ1-1; D perhaps matches TRBD1 (6 bases). The CDR3 loop spans 15 amino acids. V was trimmed by 0 bases and J by 6 bases, leaving 14 bases between them. Looked up from germline, CDR1 is SGHAT and CDR2 is FQNNGV.

The rearrangement links TRBV7-9 to TRBJ1-6; 9 bases agree with TRBD1. CDR3 length equals 14 residues. Germline V gives CDR1 SEHNR, CDR2 FQNEAQ (reference sequence). Losses at the gene ends were 8 bases for V and 10 bases for J; bases not matched to a gene: 9. DNA for the CDR3: TGTGCCAGCGGGCCTACAGGGGGCGAATCACCCCTCCACTTT. This gives the protein CASGPTGGESPLHF.